Below, one T cell receptor (beta chain) is given with its context. Its antigen is undetermined. V gave up 3 bases and J gave up 2 bases, with 2 bases separating them. Germline CDR1 KGHSH, CDR2 LQKENI. CDR3 length equals 11 residues. The data were obtained in a study of siplizumab effects on memory and regulatory T cells. Study background: Siplizumab at 0.75 to 1 ug/mL was tested against drug-free controls in paired reactions. Findings and caveats of the study: Naive T cell populations appeared to exhibit greater diversity than memory cells and appeared to be major alloresponse contributors. Treg-derived clones made up an average of 68.8% of mappable alloreactive CD4+ clones with siplizumab and 26.9% in controls.

Researchers maintained the mixed lymphocyte reaction cells in coculture at 37°C for approximately six days. Per sample, the assay covered 10^5 or so TCR templates. TCRdb keeps only in-frame clones here, not all; method: immunoSEQ multiplex PCR. The table records 7,500 to 8,500 clones, 36% of them present only once. Input material: CFSE-low (dividing) CD8+ T cells sorted from an allogeneic mixed lymphocyte reaction. The clonotype comes from a human donor in good health; the cells came from an allogeneic mixed lymphocyte reaction. The rearrangement joins TRBV18 to TRBJ2-7; D remains unclear. The CDR3 loop reads CASSPAYEQYF. The DNA for the CDR3 is TGTGCCAGCTCACCTGCCTACGAGCAGTACTTC.